A single sample is the source of the 28 T cell receptor beta chains below, sequenced in a study of blood T cells in healthy people across ages. Primed by a sample-barcoded 5' primer and a J-beta primer mix, a second PCR proceeded for 7 to 11 cycles. TCRdb independently ran MiXCR on the 5' RACE reads; one entry per CDR3 protein. The table has 1.5 million to 2 million distinct CDR3 sequences, roughly 49% seen once. Sequenced material: blood. These receptor sequences come from a woman aged 40 to 55 in good health.

As concerns this clonotype: Mismatch with germline at one junction end may stem from a read error. Here the CDR3 reads CASSPVSEPQEPQYF. Here the CDR3 DNA reads TGTGCCAGCAGTCCAGTCAGCGAGCCCCAAGAGCCCCAGTACTTC. V usage is TRBV6-5 and J usage is TRBJ2-5, with no clear D. Germline CDR1 and CDR2: MNHEY and SVGAGI. The CDR3 is 15 amino acids.

The V gene is TRBV20-1, the J gene TRBJ2-7; the D gene is possibly TRBD2 (5 bases). The CDR3 spans 14 residues. V lost 3 bases to trimming and J lost 3 bases, with 15 bases between them. Looked up from germline, CDR1 is DFQATT and CDR2 is SNEGSKA (reference sequence). CDR3 in DNA: TGCAGTGCTAGGGTCCAAACGGGGAACTACGAGCAGTACTTC. Translating it yields CSARVQTGNYEQYF.

The rearrangement joins TRBV6-6 to TRBJ2-5; D is uncertain. Germline CDR1 reads MNHNY; CDR2 reads SVGAGI (reference sequence). V lost 8 bases, J lost 1 base, and 14 bases lay in between. CDR3 length equals 14 residues. DNA of the CDR3: TGTGCCAGCCTCAGGCGGAGCCCCCAAGAGACCCAGTACTTC. Translating gives CASLRRSPQETQYF.

V usage is TRBV14 and J usage is TRBJ2-1, with TRBD2 identical over 11 bases. J was trimmed by 15 bases and V by 1 base; bases with no gene match: 5. The germline V gene has CDR1 SGHDN and CDR2 FVKESK. This CDR3 comprises 13 residues. CDR3 in amino acids: CASSQAIAGGLFF. CDR3 DNA: TGTGCCAGCAGCCAAGCTATAGCGGGGGGGCTGTTCTTC.

The chain has TRBV6-1 and TRBJ1-6; D is undetermined. The V end was cut by 4 bases, the J end by 0 bases, with 13 bases between. In germline, CDR1 is MNHNS, CDR2 SASEGT. This CDR3 is built from 17 residues. This CDR3 is CASSVQPRGSYNSPLHF. The CDR3 region has the DNA TGTGCCAGCAGTGTTCAACCCCGGGGCTCCTATAATTCACCCCTCCACTTT.

The gene calls are TRBV11-2 and TRBJ2-1; D unclear. V dropped 4 bases and J dropped 7 bases, with 23 bases sitting between them. CDR3 size: 17 residues. The germline gives CDR1 SGHAT, CDR2 FQNNGV. The CDR3 DNA is TGTGCCAGCAGCTCCCGGCAGGCTTCGATTGGTTTTAATGAGCAGTTCTTC. It specifies CASSSRQASIGFNEQFF.

The J gene is TRBJ2-3, the V gene TRBV14; 9 positions agree with TRBD2. V was pared by 3 bases and J by 3 bases, with 4 bases of the junction left unmatched. CDR1 and CDR2 (germline): SGHDN, FVKESK. This CDR3 is built from 15 residues. CDR3 sequence: CASSHYAGGTDTQYF. CDR3 DNA: TGTGCCAGCAGCCACTATGCGGGGGGGACAGATACGCAGTATTTT. Supplemented by reference TRBV14 and TRBJ2-3, the full variable domain reads EAGVTQFPSHSVIEKGQTVTLRCDPISGHDNLYWYRRVMGKEIKFLLHFVKESKQDESGMPNNRFLAERTGGTYSTLKVQPAELEDSGVYFCASSHYAGGTDTQYFGPGTRLTVL.

This clonotype was seen only a few times. The rearrangement links TRBV20-1 to TRBJ1-1, with D uncertain. Germline CDR1 and CDR2: DFQATT and SNEGSKA (reference sequence). Trimming took 6 bases from V and 0 from J, leaving 8 bases between them. The CDR3 runs 12 residues. CDR3 protein: CSARPMNTEAFF. DNA of the CDR3: TGCAGTGCAAGACCCATGAACACTGAAGCTTTCTTT.

This clonotype was recorded only once. J is TRBJ1-6 and V is TRBV7-9, with no clear D. Trimming took 5 bases from V and 7 from J, leaving 12 bases between them. The CDR3 is made up of 14 amino acids. The germline CDR1 and CDR2 sequences are SEHNR and FQNEAQ (reference sequence). The chain's CDR3 is CASSPYTSNSPLHF. CDR3 coding DNA: TGTGCCAGCAGCCCGTACACGAGCAATTCACCCCTCCACTTT.

This chain uses TRBV6-1 with TRBJ2-6, with a tentative D call TRBD2 (8 bases). The CDR3 is made up of 18 amino acids. In germline, CDR1 is MNHNS, CDR2 SASEGT. Trimming shortened V by 6 bases and J by 0 bases, and 18 bases separated the two germline ends. This chain's CDR3 is CASRSPTGTSSGANVLTF. The CDR3 DNA is TGTGCCAGCAGATCACCGACAGGGACTAGCTCTGGGGCCAACGTCCTGACTTTC.

The gene calls are TRBV12-3 or TRBV12-4 and TRBJ2-1; possibly TRBD1 for D (5 bases). Trimming cost V 4 bases and J 4 bases, with 11 bases left between them. This CDR3 is built from 14 residues. The CDR3 nucleotides are TGTGCCAGCAGTTCTACCGACAGATACAATGAGCAGTTCTTC. Translation gives CASSSTDRYNEQFF.

This clonotype appeared a few times. This sequence joins TRBV27 and TRBJ2-7; 8 bases align to TRBD1. V lost 5 bases to trimming and J lost 3 bases; unmatched junction nucleotides: 12. The CDR3 extends over 16 amino acids. The germline V gene encodes CDR1 MNHEY and CDR2 SMNVEV (reference sequence). As DNA, the CDR3 is TGTGCCAGCAGTCCGTCCTCGGGACAGGTTGGCTACGAGCAGTACTTC. Its translation is CASSPSSGQVGYEQYF.

The chain has TRBV27 and TRBJ1-5; the match to TRBD1 covers 10 bases. The germline CDR1 and CDR2 sequences are MNHEY and SMNVEV (reference sequence). The V gene end was trimmed by 4 bases and the J gene end by 0 bases; junction bases not matched to a gene: 0. The CDR3 extends over 15 amino acids. The CDR3 DNA reads as TGTGCCAGCAGTTGGACAGGGGGTAGCAATCAGCCCCAGCATTTT. Translated, it gives CASSWTGGSNQPQHF.

The V gene is TRBV7-2, the J gene TRBJ1-5; D gene ambiguous. Germline loops: CDR1 SGHTA, CDR2 FQGNSA. The CDR3 spans 15 residues. V lost 1 base and J lost 7, with 14 bases in between. The CDR3 spells CASSLVGIVGQPQHF. The CDR3 DNA sequence: TGTGCCAGCAGCTTAGTAGGGATAGTCGGCCAGCCCCAGCATTTT.

This chain uses TRBV20-1 with TRBJ2-1; D remains unclear. V lost 2 bases and J lost 6, with 5 bases in between. The CDR3 consists of 11 residues. Germline assignment: CDR1 DFQATT and CDR2 SNEGSKA (reference sequence). In nucleotides, the CDR3 is TGCAGTGCTAGACAGCCCAATGAGCAGTTCTTC. Residues: CSARQPNEQFF.

DNA of the CDR3: TGCGCCAGCAGCCAAGATCGATCGGGACAGACCTCTGGGGCCAACGTCCTGACTTTC. Its protein is CASSQDRSGQTSGANVLTF. V is TRBV4-3 and J is TRBJ2-6; TRBD1 aligns across 7 bases. V shed 0 bases and J 0 bases; nucleotides not matched to a gene: 8. In germline, CDR1 is LGHNA, CDR2 YSLEER. The CDR3 loop spans 19 amino acids.

The chain carries TRBV27 and TRBJ2-7; D remains ambiguous. CDR1 is MNHEY, CDR2 SMNVEV, per germline (reference sequence). Trimming pared 9 bases from V and 0 bases from J, leaving 15 bases between. The CDR3 is made up of 14 amino acids. CDR3 protein: CASARAASSYEQYF. CDR3 sequence (DNA): TGTGCCAGTGCTAGAGCCGCGAGCTCCTACGAGCAGTACTTC.

This sequence joins TRBV12-3 or TRBV12-4 and TRBJ2-5; no definite D call. V was cut by 3 bases and J by 0 bases, with 8 bases left in between. CDR3 size: 14 residues. The CDR3 sequence: CASSLSANQETQYF. For the CDR3, the DNA is TGTGCCAGCAGTTTGTCGGCGAACCAAGAGACCCAGTACTTC.

The chain joins TRBV18 to TRBJ1-6; 9 bases line up with TRBD1. In germline, CDR1 is KGHSH, CDR2 LQKENI. The CDR3 has 13 amino acids. V trimming: 3 bases; J trimming: 11 bases; junction bases outside the gene matches: 2. The chain's CDR3 is CASSPGTGPPLHF. CDR3 bases: TGTGCCAGCTCACCCGGGACAGGGCCACCCCTCCACTTT.

The chain recombines TRBV27 with TRBJ2-1, with a tentative D call TRBD2 (6 bases). Germline V gene lookup returns CDR1 MNHEY and CDR2 SMNVEV (reference sequence). This CDR3 is built from 14 residues. V was trimmed by 8 bases and J by 0 bases, leaving 11 bases between them. CDR3 sequence reads: CASRRRGSYNEQFF. In DNA, the CDR3 is TGTGCCAGCCGACGGCGGGGCTCCTACAATGAGCAGTTCTTC.

The CDR3 DNA is TGCAGCGTGCCGGACAGGTTTGGGTATGGCTACACCTTC. Encoded protein: CSVPDRFGYGYTF. The V and J genes are TRBV29-1 and TRBJ1-2; 7 bases are shared with TRBD1. Per germline, CDR1 SQVTM and CDR2 ANQGSEA. The CDR3 is 13 amino acids. V lost 6 bases to trimming and J lost 5 bases; unmatched junction nucleotides: 9.

This clonotype was observed once. The rearrangement joins TRBV13 to TRBJ1-2; 9 bases align to TRBD1. This CDR3 has 16 amino acids. V shed 3 bases and J 1 base; nucleotides not matched to a gene: 6. Germline lookup yields CDR1 PRHDT and CDR2 FYEKMQ (reference sequence). This CDR3 reads CASSFYRQGDNYGYTF. The CDR3, as DNA: TGTGCCAGCAGCTTTTATCGACAGGGGGATAACTATGGCTACACCTTC.

This clonotype turned up a few times. The DNA of the CDR3 is TGTGCCAGCAGTTTTTGGGGCAGGGTGGGTACTGAAGCTTTCTTT. As protein: CASSFWGRVGTEAFF. The genes are TRBV28 and TRBJ1-1, with D perhaps TRBD1 (5 bases). This CDR3 contains 15 residues. V was shortened by 3 bases and J by 5 bases, with 16 bases between the two germline ends. Germline CDR1 and CDR2: MDHEN and SYDVKM.

This CDR3 reads CASSLGRRYQETQYF. DNA of the CDR3: TGCGCCAGCAGCTTAGGACGCCGGTACCAAGAGACCCAGTACTTC. The genes are TRBV5-1 and TRBJ2-5; D remains ambiguous. Germline assignment: CDR1 SGHRS and CDR2 YFSETQ. The CDR3 extends over 15 amino acids. The V and J ends lost 2 bases and 0 bases respectively, with 11 bases between them.

The gene calls are TRBV6-6 and TRBJ1-2, with a possible D match to TRBD1 (6 bases). The CDR3 has 14 residues. Trimming took off 6 bases at V and 6 bases at J, with 17 bases between the two ends. From germline, CDR1 is MNHNY and CDR2 SVGAGI (reference sequence). The DNA of the CDR3 is TGTGCCAGCAGAAGCAGGGGACACGGGAATGGCTACACCTTC. Its translation: CASRSRGHGNGYTF.

This clonotype has more than one count but fewer than ten. The rearrangement joins TRBV7-2 to TRBJ2-3; D is unclear. The germline CDR1 and CDR2 sequences are SGHTA and FQGNSA. Trimming removed 5 bases from V and 0 bases from J, with 15 bases in between. This CDR3 comprises 16 residues. The CDR3 DNA follows: TGTGCCAGCAGCGCCCGGTCCCAACCCAGCACAGATACGCAGTATTTT. This encodes CASSARSQPSTDTQYF. Based on the CDR3 plus reference TRBV7-2 and TRBJ2-3, the full variable domain is GAGVSQSPSNKVTEKGKDVELRCDPISGHTALYWYRQSLGQGLEFLIYFQGNSAPDKSGLPSDRFSAERTGGSVSTLTIQRTQQEDSAVYLCASSARSQPSTDTQYFGPGTRLTVL.

The rearrangement joins TRBV9 to TRBJ1-5, with 8 nucleotides matching TRBD1. J was trimmed by 5 bases and V by 3 bases; bases with no gene match: 7. CDR1 is SGDLS and CDR2 is YYNGEE in the germline V gene. The CDR3 covers 15 residues. The DNA for the CDR3 is TGTGCCAGCAGCGGTCCGGGACAGGCAGATCAGCCCCAGCATTTT. This sequence encodes CASSGPGQADQPQHF.

This clonotype was recorded a few times. The chain is built from TRBV7-2 and TRBJ2-3; D perhaps matches TRBD2 (7 bases). The germline CDR1 and CDR2 sequences are SGHTA and FQGNSA. The CDR3 totals 17 residues. V was cut by 4 bases and J by 5 bases, with 22 bases left in between. CDR3 DNA: TGTGCCAGCAGCTCACCGCAATTCAGGGGAGGGAGAGATACGCAGTATTTT. This codes for CASSSPQFRGGRDTQYF.